The clone carrying this T cell receptor beta chain was counted many times. Its specificity is unknown. This entry belongs to a study of neurological immune-mediated disorders. The cDNA came from 5'RACE with 10-nucleotide random UMIs. From the 5' RACE reads, TCRdb called clonotypes with MiXCR, one entry per CDR3 protein. The sample yields about 59,000 distinct CDR3 sequences, less than 25% seen once. The CDR3 consists of 15 residues. The germline gives CDR1 SGHTA, CDR2 FQGNSA. Trimming left V 5 bases short and J 2 bases short, with 15 bases between. The time point: technical triplicate 2. Study-wide results and limits: TCR-beta repertoires seemed private in all groups, with no expanded CDR3 amino acid sequences shared.

The receptor comes from a man between 60 and 70 years old with HTLV-1-associated myelopathy (HAM/TSP). The source material was PBMCs. The chain uses TRBV7-2 and TRBJ2-5; D is possibly TRBD1 (5 bases). The CDR3 DNA is TGTGCCAGCAGCCGCCAGGTTGACAGACAAGAGACCCAGTACTTC. Translated: CASSRQVDRQETQYF.